This T cell receptor (beta chain) was recovered during a study of T-cell reconstitution after alpha-beta-depleted transplantation in children (dated by TCRdb to 2016 to 2017). Looking at the study overall: Using TCR repertoire profiling, the study quantitatively followed how T-cell immune reconstitution unfolded in children after TCRalphabeta/CD19-depleted allogeneic hematopoietic cell transplantation.

This clonotype was seen many times. This clone's antigen is unknown. Base qualities were left out, and no much larger clone turns up one base away. Libraries were built with PCR. Instrument on record: Illumina HiSeq 2500. To normalize quantification of the TCRbeta repertoire, the TCR libraries were built with molecular barcoding that relied on unique molecular identifiers. TCRdb's own reprocessing of the public reads used fastp at Q25 and MiXCR and kept productive beta chains. Entries are consolidated by CDR3 protein sequence, retaining the most common genes and DNA. The sample profile shows over 550,000 distinct CDR3 sequences; about 10% of them were found once. The top ten clones comprise less than 5% of the sample. The CDR3 numbers 14 residues from cysteine through phenylalanine. Just CDR3 DNA is preserved here, 42 bases in frame from base 1. CDR1 and CDR2, looked up from the germline V gene, are ENHRY and SYGVKD. The germline ends are 11 bases apart after V is trimmed by 6 bases and J by 0 bases.

This specimen consisted of PBMCs from the stem cell graft donor, obtained from the stem cell graft. The sequence came from a human donor who donated a stem cell graft to a child with acute myeloid leukemia. Here the chain combines TRBV10-3 and TRBJ2-5; a weak D assignment points to TRBD2 (7 bases agree). The nucleotide sequence is TGTGCCATCAGGGAGGGGGGGGACCAAGAGACCCAGTACTTC. The resulting protein is CAIREGGDQETQYF.